This TCR beta chain was documented in a study of cytomegalovirus exposure and HLA in healthy donors. Study-wide findings and caveats: Altogether, 150 to 200 TCR beta chains were recorded as cytomegalovirus-associated. The finding came from a later analysis; first-cohort TCR clusters tended to co-occur in the 130 or so validation repertoires.

On this clone: Its antigen is as yet unknown.

Some clones are missing from TCRdb's copy, which holds only in-frame ones; the method was immunoSEQ multiplex PCR. The sample has about 63,000 clones, over 90% seen once. The donors were in the 120-subject validation cohort, distinct from the 666-subject first cohort. This TCR was sampled from a woman between 18 and 30 years old in good health and CMV-seropositive. Specimen: PBMCs.

CDR3 sequence (DNA): TGTGCCAGCAGCTTGGATGTAGAAAAACTGTTTTTT. It translates to CASSLDVEKLFF. V usage is TRBV5-5 and J usage is TRBJ1-4; D is undetermined. The CDR3 sequence is 12 residues long. CDR1 and CDR2 (germline): SGHKS, YYEKEE (reference sequence). Trimming cost V 0 bases and J 8 bases, with 5 bases left between them.